A selection of T cell receptor beta chains follows, all from one sample in a study of blood T cell repertoires in COVID-19. Produced via immunoSEQ multiplex PCR; TCRdb's table is partial and in-frame only. The sample carries tens of thousands of clones, around 90% recorded once. Sample: peripheral blood. These receptors were obtained from a male donor with acute or convalescent COVID-19. Both conserved end residues are part of each CDR3. A D gene is named only where the DNA matches it firmly. Part of the rows lack a size; the others show once, few, many or a class for expanded clones.

j_call,clone_size,d_call,v_call,cdr3_nt,cdr3_aa
TRBJ2-1,-,TRBD1,TRBV18,TGTGCCAGCTCACAAAGGGACAGGGCCTACAATGAGCAGTTCTTC,CASSQRDRAYNEQFF
TRBJ1-6,-,TRBD1,TRBV9,TGTGCCAGCAGCCTGACGGACAGGGCGGGGGATTCACCCCTCCACTTT,CASSLTDRAGDSPLHF
TRBJ1-5,-,TRBD1,TRBV27,TGTGCCAGCAGCCCACAGGGGGGCTATCAGCCCCAGCATTTT,CASSPQGGYQPQHF
TRBJ2-2,-,-,TRBV13,TGTGCCAGCAGCTTAGGAGGGGTGGCCACCGGGGAGCTGTTTTTT,CASSLGGVATGELFF
TRBJ1-5,few,-,TRBV30,TGTGCCTGGAGAGGGGCAGTAAATCAGCCCCAGCATTTT,CAWRGAVNQPQHF
TRBJ2-2,-,TRBD1,TRBV5-1,TGCGCCAGCAGCTTGGGCTTCGAGACAGGGAGCGCCCCCAACACCGGGGAGCTGTTTTTT,CASSLGFETGSAPNTGELFF
TRBJ1-1,once,-,TRBV3-1/TRBV3-2,TGTGCCAGCAGCTTCCGTGGGCTGAACACTGAAGCTTTCTTT,CASSFRGLNTEAFF
TRBJ1-1,few,-,TRBV28,TGTGCCAGCACGCTCTTACAGGAGAACACTGAAGCTTTCTTT,CASTLLQENTEAFF
TRBJ2-5,few,-,TRBV6-5,TGTGCCAGCAGTTACTCTGCCGGGGGGCTAGGGACCCAGTACTTC,CASSYSAGGLGTQYF
TRBJ1-2,-,-,TRBV7-3,TGTGCCAGCAGCTTAAACCCGACATCTAACTATGGCTACACCTTC,CASSLNPTSNYGYTF
TRBJ1-1,few,-,TRBV7-8,TGTGCCAGCAGCCCACAGGACCTCAGGGCCATGAACACTGAAGCTTTCTTT,CASSPQDLRAMNTEAFF